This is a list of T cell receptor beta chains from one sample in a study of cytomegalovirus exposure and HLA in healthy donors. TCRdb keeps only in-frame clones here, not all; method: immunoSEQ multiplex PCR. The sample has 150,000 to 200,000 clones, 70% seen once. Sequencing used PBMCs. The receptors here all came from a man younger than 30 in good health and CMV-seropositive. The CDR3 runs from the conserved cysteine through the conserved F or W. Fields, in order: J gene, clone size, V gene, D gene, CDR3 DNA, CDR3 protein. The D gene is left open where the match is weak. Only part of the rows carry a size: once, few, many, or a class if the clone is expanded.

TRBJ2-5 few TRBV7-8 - TGTGCCAGCAGCGGAGGGAGAGAGACCCAGTACTTC CASSGGRETQYF
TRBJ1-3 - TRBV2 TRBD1 TGTGCCAGCAGTGAAGCGCGAACAGGGGGAGGAAACACCATATATTTT CASSEARTGGGNTIYF
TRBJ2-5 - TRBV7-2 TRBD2 TGTGCCAGCAGCTTAGGACTAGCGGGTTCCCAAGAGACCCAGTACTTC CASSLGLAGSQETQYF
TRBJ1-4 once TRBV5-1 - TGCGCCAGCAGCTTGGAAGGGGCCGGGCATGAAAAACTGTTTTTT CASSLEGAGHEKLFF
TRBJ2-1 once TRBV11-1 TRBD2 TGTGCCAGCTCGACTAGCGGGCACAATGAGCAGTTCTTC CASSTSGHNEQFF
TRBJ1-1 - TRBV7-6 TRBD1 TGTGCCAGCAGCCCAAGGACAGGGAGGGACACTGAAGCTTTCTTT CASSPRTGRDTEAFF
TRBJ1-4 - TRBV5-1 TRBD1 TGCGCCAGCAGCAACAGGGGAACTAATGAAAAACTGTTTTTT CASSNRGTNEKLFF
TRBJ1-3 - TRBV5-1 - TGCGCCAGCAGCTTGGGGGCCCCGGGACTCCTGATTAAGGACACCATATATTTT CASSLGAPGLLIKDTIYF
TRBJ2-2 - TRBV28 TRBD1 TGTGCCAGCGGCTTTGGGACAGCCGCGAACACCGGGGAGCTGTTTTTT CASGFGTAANTGELFF
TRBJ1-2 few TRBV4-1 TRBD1 TGCGCCAGCAGCCTCTACAGGGGAGATGGCTACACCTTC CASSLYRGDGYTF
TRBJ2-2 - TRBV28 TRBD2 TGTGCCAGCAGTTTATTAAGCCCTGCAACGGGAGGGGCCGGGGAGCTGTTTTTT CASSLLSPATGGAGELFF